This T cell receptor (beta chain) was documented in a study of shared clonotypes between healthy human individuals. Sequencing was performed with immunoSEQ multiplex PCR; in TCRdb, only in-frame clones are kept and a portion is missing. The sample carries 2 million to 2.5 million clones, around 95% recorded once. The germline V gene has CDR1 SGDLS and CDR2 YYNGEE. V was shortened by 4 bases and J by 4 bases, with 17 bases between the two germline ends. The CDR3 spans 16 residues. The rearrangement joins TRBV9 to TRBJ2-2; D possibly corresponds to TRBD1 (8 bases). The sequence derives from a man aged 18 to 35 in good health. The sequencing sample was made of naive CD4+ T cells sorted from blood. Subset described: CD45RA+ positively selected. The CDR3 DNA reads as TGTGCCAGCAGCACAGGGGGAGGGATAGGCACCGGGGAGCTGTTTTTT. This translates into CASSTGGGIGTGELFF.